This T cell receptor beta chain was sequenced in a study of blood T cell repertoires in COVID-19. In the study overall: There were acute and convalescent COVID-19 samples, and they came from the United States, Italy and Spain. In each case, the material was cDNA or gDNA derived from T cells, B-cell-depleted T cells, or PBMCs.

This clone was observed a handful of times. The CDR3 loop spans 14 amino acids. Germline V lookup: CDR1 LNHDA, CDR2 SQIVND (reference sequence). V was shortened by 6 bases and J by 2 bases, with 12 bases between the two germline ends. How the authors handled the data: Nucleated cell number was recorded as an estimate derived from reference gene primer amplification. This table comes from immunoSEQ multiplex PCR, and its TCRdb copy is limited to in-frame clones, with some not included. The D gene and trimming were derived from the DNA, and the V and J assignments and clone size from that table. The sample lists 26,000 or so clones; around 66% were seen once.

The origin of this receptor is a man in his 60s with active or convalescent COVID-19. The chain couples TRBV19 to TRBJ2-3; tentatively, D is TRBD1 (5 bases). The material sequenced was peripheral blood. The CDR3 loop reads CASRVKGDTDTQYF. The DNA of the CDR3 is TGTGCCAGTAGGGTGAAAGGGGACACAGATACGCAGTATTTT.